This entry lists 8 T cell receptor beta chains sequenced from one sample in a study of cytomegalovirus exposure and HLA in healthy donors (dated by TCRdb to about 2017). The method behind the library was the immunoSEQ multiplex PCR assay. Entries here come from immuneACCESS through TCRdb and include only in-frame sequences with V and J called. Some clones fail to appear in such tables; in the studies checked, an unresolved V gene covers under half of the shortfall, and the cause of the remainder is unknown. For this sample there are 90,000 or so clones; around 84% appear just once. The ten largest make up 20% to 25% of the sample. Sequencing used PBMCs. Receptor source: a man younger than 35 in good health and CMV-seropositive.

The rearrangement links TRBV30 to TRBJ1-4; 9 bases fit TRBD1. With 5 bases clipped from V and 6 bases from J, the junction kept 10 bases outside the gene matches. CDR1 and CDR2 (germline): GTSNPN, SVGIG (reference sequence). The CDR3 spans 15 residues. The CDR3 sequence is CAWLKQGAEDEKLFF. As DNA, the CDR3 is TGTGCCTGGTTGAAACAGGGGGCAGAGGATGAAAAACTGTTTTTT. The complete variable domain, with remaining parts taken from reference TRBV30 and TRBJ1-4, reads SQTIHQWPATLVQPVGSPLSLECTVEGTSNPNLYWYRQAAGRGLQLLFYSVGIGQISSEVPQNLSASRPQDRQFILSSKKLLLSDSGFYLCAWLKQGAEDEKLFFGSGTQLSVL.

The V and J genes are TRBV12-5 and TRBJ1-2, with D perhaps matching TRBD1 (6 bases). Germline-derived CDR1 and CDR2 are LGHNT and FRNRAP. The germline V and J ends were trimmed by 1 base and 4 bases, with 7 bases remaining between them. This CDR3 comprises 13 residues. The CDR3 DNA reads TGTGCTAGTGGTTTGGGGACAGCCTATGGCTACACCTTC. Translation: CASGLGTAYGYTF.

This clone was observed once. V gene TRBV20-1 combines with J gene TRBJ1-2; D unresolved. CDR1 and CDR2 (germline): DFQATT, SNEGSKA (reference sequence). V shed 2 bases and J shed 8 bases, with 6 bases lying between them. CDR3 length equals 10 residues. In nucleotides, the CDR3 is TGCAGTGCTAGATCGGGGGGCTACACCTTC. Encoded protein: CSARSGGYTF.

The chain recombines TRBV6-4 with TRBJ2-1; 10 nucleotides align to TRBD2. This CDR3 spans 13 amino acids. Per the germline V gene, CDR1 is MRHNA and CDR2 is SNTAGT. The V gene end was trimmed by 10 bases and the J gene end by 9 bases; junction bases not matched to a gene: 9. The CDR3 sequence is CATGTSDSGEQFF. CDR3 in DNA: TGTGCCACCGGGACTAGCGACTCGGGTGAGCAGTTCTTC.

The chain is built from TRBV18 and TRBJ2-1; 10 bases fit TRBD1. J gave up 8 bases and V 2 bases, and 3 bases lay outside the gene matches. Germline V gene data show CDR1 as KGHSH and CDR2 as LQKENI. The CDR3 runs to 14 residues. The CDR3 DNA sequence: TGTGCCAGCTCACCAAAGACAGGGGGCGATGAGCAGTTCTTC. This translates into CASSPKTGGDEQFF.

The chain is built from TRBV19 and TRBJ2-5, with D possibly TRBD2 on 7 matching bases. V was clipped by 5 bases and J by 5 bases, with 15 bases between them. CDR1 LNHDA and CDR2 SQIVND come from the germline V gene (reference sequence). CDR3 size: 14 residues. The CDR3 DNA reads TGTGCCAGTAGTGTTACACAGGGAGGGGAGACCCAGTACTTC. Its protein product is CASSVTQGGETQYF.

CDR3 in amino acids: CASSKVSRGRRLAQSYEQYV. DNA of the CDR3: TGTGCCAGCAGCAAAGTGAGTCGGGGAAGAAGACTAGCTCAGTCCTACGAGCAGTACGTC. The J gene is TRBJ2-7, the V gene TRBV21-1; TRBD2, the table's D call, lacks a check against the DNA. TRBV21-1 is tagged as a pseudogene. This CDR3 comprises 20 residues.

The genes are TRBV25-1 and TRBJ2-5; possibly TRBD1 for D (5 bases). Per the germline V gene, CDR1 is MGHDK and CDR2 is SYGVNS. This CDR3 has 14 amino acids. V shed 2 bases and J shed 7 bases, with 14 bases lying between them. The CDR3 here is CASSEKGVLVTQYF. CDR3 nucleotides: TGTGCCAGCAGTGAAAAAGGGGTGCTGGTGACCCAGTACTTC.